This entry describes one TCR beta chain. Germline values: CDR1 MNHEY, CDR2 SMNVEV (reference sequence). This CDR3 spans 16 amino acids. Trimming removed 2 bases from V and 2 bases from J, with 13 bases in between. The authors' processing: From reference gene primer amplification, estimates of nucleated cell counts were derived. The data were produced by immunoSEQ multiplex PCR, yet TCRdb's version contains in-frame clones alone and is incomplete. The V and J calls and the clone size are those of that table, but D and trimming were determined from the DNA. The sample has 60,000 to 80,000 clones, around nine tenths seen once. These data belong to a study of blood T cell repertoires in COVID-19. Study as a whole: COVID-19 samples collected from the United States, Italy and Spain covered acute and convalescent phases. From T cells, B-cell-depleted T cells, or PBMCs came the material, which was cDNA or gDNA.

The TCR was taken from a man between 65 and 80 years old with acute or convalescent COVID-19. Sequencing was done on a sample of peripheral blood. J is TRBJ1-5 and V is TRBV27, with unresolved D. CDR3 sequence reads: CASSLNGVAGNQPQHF. CDR3 coding DNA: TGTGCCAGCAGTTTAAACGGGGTAGCGGGCAATCAGCCCCAGCATTTT.